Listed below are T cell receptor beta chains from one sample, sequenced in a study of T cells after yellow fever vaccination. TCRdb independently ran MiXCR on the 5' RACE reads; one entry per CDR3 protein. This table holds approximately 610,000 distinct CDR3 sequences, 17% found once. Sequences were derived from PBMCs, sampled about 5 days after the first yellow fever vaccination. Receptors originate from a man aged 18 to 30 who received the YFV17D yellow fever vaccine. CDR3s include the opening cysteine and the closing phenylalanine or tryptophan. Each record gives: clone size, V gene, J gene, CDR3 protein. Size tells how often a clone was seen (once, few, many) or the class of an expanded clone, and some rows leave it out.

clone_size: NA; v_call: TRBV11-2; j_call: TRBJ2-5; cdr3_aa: CASSLGLAGILETQYF
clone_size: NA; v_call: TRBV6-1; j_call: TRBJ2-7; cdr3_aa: CAILKVPYEQYF
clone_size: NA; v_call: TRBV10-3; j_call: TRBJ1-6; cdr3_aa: CAISGQLNSPLHF
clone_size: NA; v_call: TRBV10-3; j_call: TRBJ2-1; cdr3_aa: CAIREDQDYNEQFF
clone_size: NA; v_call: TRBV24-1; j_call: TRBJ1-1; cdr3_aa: CATSDLQSGQEAFF
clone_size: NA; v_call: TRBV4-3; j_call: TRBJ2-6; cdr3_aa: CASSPTGLYGANVLTF
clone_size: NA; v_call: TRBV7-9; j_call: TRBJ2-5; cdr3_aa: CASSLPGLNLETQYF
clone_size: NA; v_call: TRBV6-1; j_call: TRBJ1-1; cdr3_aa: CASRGDRGHTEAFF
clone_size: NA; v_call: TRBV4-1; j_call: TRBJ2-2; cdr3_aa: CASSPTGGGYTGELFF
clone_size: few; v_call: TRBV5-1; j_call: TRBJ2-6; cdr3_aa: CASSFLRSGANVLTF
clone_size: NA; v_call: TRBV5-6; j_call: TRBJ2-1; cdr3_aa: CASRRTGGSEQFF
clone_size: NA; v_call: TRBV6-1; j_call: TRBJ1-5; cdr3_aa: CASRLYGTDSNQPQHF
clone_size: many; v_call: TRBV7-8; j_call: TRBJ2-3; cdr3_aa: CASSSGTSNTDTQYF
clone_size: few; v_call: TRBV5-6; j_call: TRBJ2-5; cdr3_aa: CASSLSSVQETQYF
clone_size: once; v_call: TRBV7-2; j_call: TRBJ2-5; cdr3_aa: CASSLPTWYQETQYF
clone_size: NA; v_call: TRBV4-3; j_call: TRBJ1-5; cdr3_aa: CASSQDYRDQPQHF
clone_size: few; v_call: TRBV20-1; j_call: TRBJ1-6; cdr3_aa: CSARFKHNSPLHF
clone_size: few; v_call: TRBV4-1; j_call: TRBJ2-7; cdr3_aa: CASSQGSGGRSYEQYF
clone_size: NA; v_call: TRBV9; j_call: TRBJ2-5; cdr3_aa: CASSVGGGEATQYF